This note documents a single T cell receptor (beta chain) sequence. Its target is not known. CDR3 length equals 16 residues. The germline CDR1 and CDR2 sequences are MNHEY and SMNVEV (reference sequence). This specimen belongs to a study of CXCR3-negative and CXCR3-positive naive CD8 T cells. Study context: Libraries each contributed about 1.5 +/- 0.3 million TRB reads, for around 130 million in total.

CD8+ T cell subsets were each sorted in triplicate, hundreds of thousands of cells apiece. In preparing the TRB cDNA libraries, 5' RACE with UMI labels was used. TCRdb reprocessed the 5' RACE reads and reports one entry per CDR3 protein, with no DNA. Seen in this sample are around 50,000 distinct CDR3 sequences; the ten most common clones hold roughly 0.59%. Study-wide points: Diversity ran similarly high across both naive subsets but far lower in memory CD8+ cells. A higher hydrophobicity marked the TRB CDR3s of CXCR3-positive naive cells versus CXCR3-negative naive cells. Naive CXCR3-positive and CXCR3-negative cells shared similar TRBV-TRBJ usage, unlike memory cells.

This clonotype originated in a human donor in good health. Some clones in this sample may be carry-over from other donors' samples. The sequenced sample was naive CXCR3+ CD8+ T cells from blood. Subset of the sample: CD45RO-CCR7+CD27+CD95- naive CD8+ T cells expressing CXCR3 (TNR3+). The genes are TRBV27 and TRBJ1-1; TCRdb reports TRBD1, a call that lacks DNA to check it against. CDR3 region: CASSSYPDRGGTEAFF.